The 17 T cell receptor beta chains given below trace back to one sample, sequenced in a study of Ad26.COV2.S vaccination and SARS-CoV-2 variants. Sequencing used immunoSEQ multiplex PCR; TCRdb keeps in-frame clones, though not all of them. The profile shows 300,000 to 450,000 clones, about 91% of them singletons. The sample consisted of peripheral blood, taken after recovery from COVID-19. The receptor source for this set is a human donor who had recovered from COVID-19.

The rearrangement uses TRBV18 and TRBJ2-7, with 9 bases identical to TRBD2. J was trimmed by 2 bases and V by 5 bases; bases with no gene match: 4. The V gene's germline CDR1 is KGHSH and CDR2 LQKENI. CDR3 length: 14 residues. Here the CDR3 DNA reads TGTGCCAGCTCAGCGGGAGGGGGTCCCTACGAGCAGTACTTC. This translates into CASSAGGGPYEQYF. Using reference TRBV18 and TRBJ2-7 for the parts outside the CDR3, the full variable domain is NAGVMQNPRHLVRRRGQEARLRCSPMKGHSHVYWYRQLPEEGLKFMVYLQKENIIDESGMPKERFSAEFPKEGPSILRIQQVVRGDSAAYFCASSAGGGPYEQYFGPGTRLTVT.

The chain couples TRBV27 to TRBJ1-5, with 10 bases that match TRBD1. There are 16 residues in the CDR3. The germline gives CDR1 MNHEY, CDR2 SMNVEV (reference sequence). Trimming took 7 bases from V and 5 from J; bases not matched to a gene: 11. The CDR3 nucleotides are TGTGCCAGCACCACCCTTACGACAGGGGGCCATCAGCCCCAGCATTTT. The encoded protein is CASTTLTTGGHQPQHF.

This rearrangement joins TRBV14 to TRBJ2-7; either TRBD1 or TRBD2 may supply D (5 bases each). V was cut by 5 bases and J by 3 bases, with 14 bases left in between. The CDR3 has 14 amino acids. Germline V lookup: CDR1 SGHDN, CDR2 FVKESK. The CDR3 protein is CASSFRDGIYEQYF. The CDR3 nucleotides read TGTGCCAGCAGCTTCCGGGACGGAATCTACGAGCAGTACTTC.

This chain uses TRBV27 with TRBJ1-2, with 12 bases fitting TRBD1. V was pared by 5 bases and J by 4 bases, with 5 bases of the junction left unmatched. The CDR3 is 15 amino acids. Germline V gene data show CDR1 as MNHEY and CDR2 as SMNVEV (reference sequence). The CDR3 nucleotides are TGTGCCAGCAGTCCGGGACAGGGGGCTATCTATGGCTACACCTTC. Encoded protein: CASSPGQGAIYGYTF.

The chain employs TRBV15 and TRBJ2-1, with 12 nucleotides matching TRBD2. CDR3 length equals 18 residues. J gave up 9 bases and V 3 bases, and 15 bases lay outside the gene matches. CDR1 is LNHNV, CDR2 YYDKDF, per germline (reference sequence). CDR3 coding DNA: TGTGCCACCAGCAGCCATCATGCTAGCGGGGGGGCCGGGAGTGAGCAGTTCTTC. As protein: CATSSHHASGGAGSEQFF.

The chain has TRBV27 and TRBJ2-5; 7 nucleotides align to TRBD2. CDR1 is MNHEY and CDR2 is SMNVEV in the germline V gene (reference sequence). The CDR3 is 14 residues long. After removal of 2 bases from V and 5 bases from J, the junction contained 5 bases not matched to a gene. The CDR3 protein is CASSLGAGSETQYF. The CDR3 DNA is TGTGCCAGCAGTTTAGGAGCGGGGTCGGAGACCCAGTACTTC.

The rearrangement joins TRBV6-6 to TRBJ1-2; tentatively, D is TRBD1 (5 bases). The CDR3 length is 13 residues. The ends were cut back, 2 bases at V and 4 bases at J, with 8 bases in the middle. CDR1 and CDR2 from the germline V gene are MNHNY and SVGAGI (reference sequence). The CDR3 sequence is CASSYRGPYGYTF. CDR3 DNA: TGTGCCAGCAGTTACAGGGGCCCCTATGGCTACACCTTC.

This clone came up once. The chain carries TRBV10-3 and TRBJ2-2; 8 bases are a match to TRBD1. Per germline, CDR1 ENHRY and CDR2 SYGVKD. The CDR3 length is 14 residues. J lost 7 bases, V lost 7 bases, and 8 bases had no gene match. The CDR3 loop reads CAITQDRVGGELFF. The CDR3 DNA sequence: TGTGCCATCACCCAGGACAGGGTCGGCGGGGAGCTGTTTTTT.

This clone is a singleton in its sample. V is TRBV13 and J is TRBJ2-1, with 8 bases fitting TRBD1. The CDR3 is 17 residues long. V was clipped by 5 bases and J by 3 bases; unmatched bases: 12. Germline V gene lookup returns CDR1 PRHDT and CDR2 FYEKMQ (reference sequence). The CDR3 nucleotides read TGTGCCAGCAGCGTAAGGCAAGGACAGGGCATCTACAATGAGCAGTTCTTC. It yields the protein CASSVRQGQGIYNEQFF.

The V call is TRBV7-2, the J call TRBJ2-1; D is ambiguous. The CDR3 totals 17 residues. CDR1 and CDR2 (germline): SGHTA, FQGNSA. V shed 5 bases and J shed 5 bases, with 22 bases lying between them. The DNA for the CDR3 is TGTGCCAGCAGCAACAGTGTCAGACTCCGGTCTGACAATGAGCAGTTCTTC. This codes for CASSNSVRLRSDNEQFF.

The count of this clone is one. V is TRBV4-2 and J is TRBJ2-5, with D possibly matching TRBD1 (5 bases). CDR3 size: 17 residues. V was shortened by 4 bases and J by 0 bases, with 18 bases between the two germline ends. Germline CDR1 LGHNA, CDR2 YNFKEQ. The CDR3 bases are TGTGCCAGCAGCCCGTCAAGGGGCGAAACGTACCAAGAGACCCAGTACTTC. Amino acid sequence: CASSPSRGETYQETQYF.

V usage is TRBV27 and J usage is TRBJ2-7, with TRBD1 identical over 8 bases. V shed 8 bases and J 5 bases; nucleotides not matched to a gene: 2. This CDR3 has 11 amino acids. CDR1 is MNHEY, CDR2 SMNVEV, per germline (reference sequence). CDR3 in amino acids: CASGDRNEQYF. The CDR3 bases are TGTGCCAGCGGGGACAGGAACGAGCAGTACTTC.

The genes are TRBV6-6 and TRBJ2-1; possibly TRBD1 or TRBD2 for D (5 bases each). Trimming took 3 bases from V and 0 from J, leaving 12 bases between them. Germline V lookup: CDR1 MNHNY, CDR2 SVGAGI (reference sequence). This CDR3 is built from 16 residues. The DNA for the CDR3 is TGTGCCAGCAGTTATGCCGGGACGGACTCCTACAATGAGCAGTTCTTC. Protein: CASSYAGTDSYNEQFF.

The V and J genes are TRBV14 and TRBJ1-3, with a possible D match to TRBD1 (5 bases). This CDR3 contains 15 residues. V was pared by 0 bases and J by 2 bases, with 8 bases between. The germline V gene encodes CDR1 SGHDN and CDR2 FVKESK. The CDR3 DNA is TGTGCCAGCAGCCAAGAGGCGGGGGCTGGAAACACCATATATTTT. It translates to CASSQEAGAGNTIYF.

The chain recombines TRBV9 with TRBJ1-1; D is possibly TRBD1 (6 bases). The V gene's germline CDR1 is SGDLS and CDR2 YYNGEE. Between the trimmed V and J ends, which lost 4 bases and 5 bases, there was a span of 18 bases. This CDR3 spans 15 amino acids. As DNA, the CDR3 is TGTGCCAGCAGCCCCATGCAGGGGATAGGGACTGAAGCTTTCTTT. Translation gives CASSPMQGIGTEAFF.

V usage is TRBV6-2 or TRBV6-3 and J usage is TRBJ1-2, with 8 bases fitting TRBD1. The CDR3 covers 16 residues. Germline trimming cut 5 bases from V and 2 bases from J; bases unmatched to any gene: 10. Germline-derived CDR1 and CDR2 are MNHEY and SVGEGT. The CDR3 reads CASSRAHGQGNYGYTF. The CDR3 bases are TGTGCCAGCAGTCGCGCCCATGGACAGGGAAACTATGGCTACACCTTC.

V gene TRBV3-1 (or the pseudogene TRBV3-2) combines with J gene TRBJ1-1; D not certain. V was clipped by 0 bases and J by 9 bases, with 17 bases between them. The germline V gene encodes CDR1 LGHDT and CDR2 YNNKEL (reference sequence). This CDR3 has 15 amino acids. CDR3 DNA: TGTGCCAGCAGCCAAGATAGGGCCAGGTCTGCGAAAGCTTTCTTT. Translated: CASSQDRARSAKAFF.